This T cell receptor (beta chain) was obtained from a study of blood T cell repertoires in COVID-19. The protocol was immunoSEQ multiplex PCR, while the TCRdb copy is restricted to in-frame clones and leaves out a portion. Of hundreds of thousands of clones listed, approximately 82% are singletons. The ends were cut back, 6 bases at V and 7 bases at J, with 18 bases in the middle. Germline loops: CDR1 LNHDA, CDR2 SQIVND (reference sequence). CDR3 length equals 14 residues. Source material: peripheral blood. The sequence came from a woman of 80 years or more with acute or convalescent COVID-19. This chain links TRBV19 with TRBJ1-2, with a weak D call TRBD1 (5 bases). CDR3 protein: CASSIDSRFSGYTF. In DNA form, the CDR3 reads TGTGCCAGTAGCATTGACAGCCGCTTTAGTGGCTACACCTTC. Complete variable domain (other parts from reference TRBV19 and TRBJ1-2): DGGITQSPKYLFRKEGQNVTLSCEQNLNHDAMYWYRQDPGQGLRLIYYSQIVNDFQKGDIAEGYSVSREKKESFPLTVTSAQKNPTAFYLCASSIDSRFSGYTFGSGTRLTVV.